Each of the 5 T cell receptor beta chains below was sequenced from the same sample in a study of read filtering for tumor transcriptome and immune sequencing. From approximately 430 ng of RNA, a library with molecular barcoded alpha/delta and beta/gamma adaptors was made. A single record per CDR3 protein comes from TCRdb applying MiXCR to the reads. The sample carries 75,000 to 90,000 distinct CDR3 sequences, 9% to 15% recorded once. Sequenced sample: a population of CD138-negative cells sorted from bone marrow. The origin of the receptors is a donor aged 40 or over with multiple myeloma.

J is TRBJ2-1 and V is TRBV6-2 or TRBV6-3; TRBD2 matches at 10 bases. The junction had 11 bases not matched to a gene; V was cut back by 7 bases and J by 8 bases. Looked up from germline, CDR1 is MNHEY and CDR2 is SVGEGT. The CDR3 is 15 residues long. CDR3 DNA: TGTGCCAGCACCCAAGGCGCTAGCGGGAGTGATGAGCAGTTCTTC. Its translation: CASTQGASGSDEQFF.

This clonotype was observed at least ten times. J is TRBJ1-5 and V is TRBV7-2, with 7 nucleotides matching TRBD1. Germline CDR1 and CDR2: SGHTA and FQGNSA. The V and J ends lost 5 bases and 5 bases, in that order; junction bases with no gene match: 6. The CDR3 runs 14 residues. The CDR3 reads CASSMRQGDQPQHF. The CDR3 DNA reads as TGTGCCAGCAGCATGCGACAGGGCGATCAGCCCCAGCATTTT.

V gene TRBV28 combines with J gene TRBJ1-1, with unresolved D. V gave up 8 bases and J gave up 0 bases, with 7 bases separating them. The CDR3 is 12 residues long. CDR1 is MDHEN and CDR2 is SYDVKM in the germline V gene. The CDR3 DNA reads TGTGCCAGCGGACGGTTGAACACTGAAGCTTTCTTT. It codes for CASGRLNTEAFF.

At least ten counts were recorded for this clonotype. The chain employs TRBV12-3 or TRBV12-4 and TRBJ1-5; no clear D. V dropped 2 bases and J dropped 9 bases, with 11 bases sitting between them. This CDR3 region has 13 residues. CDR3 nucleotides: TGTGCCAGCAGTTTATCGACGGGCGGGCCCCAGCATTTT. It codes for CASSLSTGGPQHF.

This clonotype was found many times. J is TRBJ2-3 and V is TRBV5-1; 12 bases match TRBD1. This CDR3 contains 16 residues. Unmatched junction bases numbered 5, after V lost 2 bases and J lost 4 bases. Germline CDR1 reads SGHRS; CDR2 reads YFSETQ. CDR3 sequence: CASSFTGTGGADTQYF. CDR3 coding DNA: TGCGCCAGCAGCTTTACCGGGACAGGGGGCGCAGATACGCAGTATTTT.